This T cell receptor (beta chain) came from a study of technical replicates of blood from a handful of donors. The length of the CDR3 is 15 residues. V lost 6 bases, J lost 6 bases, and 11 bases stayed unmatched. CDR1 MNHEY and CDR2 SMNVEV come from the germline V gene (reference sequence). The protocol was immunoSEQ multiplex PCR, while the TCRdb copy is restricted to in-frame clones and leaves out a portion. Among around 85,000 clones listed, less than 95% were seen once. The sequence derives from a human donor in good health. The sample consisted of T cells isolated from PBMCs. The V call is TRBV27, the J call TRBJ1-5; 7 nucleotides align to TRBD1. The CDR3 reads CASRQTQGTGQPQHF. CDR3 sequence (DNA): TGTGCCAGCAGGCAAACACAGGGGACGGGTCAGCCCCAGCATTTT.